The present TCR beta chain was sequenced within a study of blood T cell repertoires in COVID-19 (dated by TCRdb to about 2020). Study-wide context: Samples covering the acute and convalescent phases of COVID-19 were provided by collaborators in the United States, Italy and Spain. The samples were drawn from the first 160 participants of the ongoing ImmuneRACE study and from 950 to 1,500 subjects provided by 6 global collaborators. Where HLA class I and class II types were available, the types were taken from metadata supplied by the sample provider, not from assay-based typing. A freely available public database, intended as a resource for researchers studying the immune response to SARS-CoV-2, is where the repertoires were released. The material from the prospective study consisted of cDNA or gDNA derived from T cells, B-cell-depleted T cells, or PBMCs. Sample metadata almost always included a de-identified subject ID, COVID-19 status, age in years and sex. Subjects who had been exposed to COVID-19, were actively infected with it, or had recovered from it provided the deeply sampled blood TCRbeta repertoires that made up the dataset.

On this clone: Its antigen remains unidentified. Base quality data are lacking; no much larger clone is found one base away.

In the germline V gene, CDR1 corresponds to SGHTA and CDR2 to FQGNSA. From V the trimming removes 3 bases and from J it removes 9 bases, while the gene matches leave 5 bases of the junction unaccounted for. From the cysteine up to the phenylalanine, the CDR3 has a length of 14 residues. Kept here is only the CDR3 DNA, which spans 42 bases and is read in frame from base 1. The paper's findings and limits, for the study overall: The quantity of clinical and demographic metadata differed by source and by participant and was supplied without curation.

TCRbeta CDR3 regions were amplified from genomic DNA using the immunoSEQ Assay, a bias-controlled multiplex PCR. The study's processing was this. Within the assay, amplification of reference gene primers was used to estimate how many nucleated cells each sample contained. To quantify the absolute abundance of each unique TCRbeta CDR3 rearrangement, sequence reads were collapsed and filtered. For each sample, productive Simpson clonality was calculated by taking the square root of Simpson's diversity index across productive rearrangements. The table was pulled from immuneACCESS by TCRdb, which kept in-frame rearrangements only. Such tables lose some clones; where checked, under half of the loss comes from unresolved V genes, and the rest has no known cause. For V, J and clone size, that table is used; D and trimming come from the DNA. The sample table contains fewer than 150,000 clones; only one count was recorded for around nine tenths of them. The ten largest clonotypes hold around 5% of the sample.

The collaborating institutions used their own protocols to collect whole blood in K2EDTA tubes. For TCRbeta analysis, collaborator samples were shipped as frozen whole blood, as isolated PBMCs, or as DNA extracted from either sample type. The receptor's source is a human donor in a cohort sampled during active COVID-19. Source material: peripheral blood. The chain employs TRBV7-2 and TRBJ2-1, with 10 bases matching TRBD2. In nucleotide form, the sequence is TGTGCCAGCAGCTTCGGGACTAGCGTGGGTGAGCAGTTCTTC. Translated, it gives CASSFGTSVGEQFF.